The 2 T cell receptor beta chains below come from one sample, sequenced in a study of blood T cell repertoires in COVID-19. This table comes from immunoSEQ multiplex PCR, and its TCRdb copy is limited to in-frame clones, with some not included. The sample yields roughly 120,000 clones, around 86% seen once. The sequenced material came from peripheral blood. These receptors all stem from a woman in her seventies with acute or convalescent COVID-19.

The V gene is TRBV28, the J gene TRBJ1-2; 7 nucleotides line up with TRBD1. The V gene's germline CDR1 is MDHEN and CDR2 SYDVKM. Trimming cost V 6 bases and J 4 bases; bases outside gene matches: 8. The length of the CDR3 is 14 residues. The CDR3 loop is CASSRDSRIYGYTF. In DNA, the CDR3 is TGTGCCAGCAGCCGGGACAGTCGGATCTATGGCTACACCTTC.

This clone appeared once. The chain couples TRBV5-1 to TRBJ2-5; D may be TRBD1 (5 bases). The germline V and J ends were trimmed by 0 bases and 2 bases, with 5 bases remaining between them. The CDR3 totals 13 residues. Germline V gene lookup returns CDR1 SGHRS and CDR2 YFSETQ. CDR3 sequence reads: CASSLDRQETQYF. The CDR3 nucleotides are TGCGCCAGCAGCTTGGACAGGCAAGAGACCCAGTACTTC.